This record looks at one T cell receptor beta chain sequence and its context. Its antigen is still unknown. This sample is part of a study of cytomegalovirus exposure and HLA in healthy donors. Study conclusions and caveats: The classifier, whose performance was assessed in both the original and validation cohorts, reportedly diagnosed cytomegalovirus status with high specificity and sensitivity. Testing in vitro showed a few CMV-associated chains specific for CMV antigens.

CDR3 length equals 15 residues. Trimming took 4 bases from V and 7 from J, leaving 18 bases between them. Germline V gives CDR1 SGHRS, CDR2 YFSETQ. TCRdb's copy holds only in-frame clones and misses some; the assay was immunoSEQ multiplex PCR. The table shows 150,000 to 200,000 clones, with 86% occurring only once. The source of this sequence is a man between 18 and 35 years old in good health and CMV-seropositive. Sequenced input: PBMCs. This chain links TRBV5-1 with TRBJ1-5; D possibly corresponds to TRBD1 (5 bases). DNA of the CDR3: TGCGCCAGCAGCCTAAGAGGCGGGACGGGACAGCCCCAGCATTTT. This translates into CASSLRGGTGQPQHF. Combining the CDR3 with reference TRBV5-1 and TRBJ1-5 gives the whole variable domain KAGVTQTPRYLIKTRGQQVTLSCSPISGHRSVSWYQQTPGQGLQFLFEYFSETQRNKGNFPGRFSGRQFSNSRSEMNVSTLELGDSALYLCASSLRGGTGQPQHFGDGTRLSIL.